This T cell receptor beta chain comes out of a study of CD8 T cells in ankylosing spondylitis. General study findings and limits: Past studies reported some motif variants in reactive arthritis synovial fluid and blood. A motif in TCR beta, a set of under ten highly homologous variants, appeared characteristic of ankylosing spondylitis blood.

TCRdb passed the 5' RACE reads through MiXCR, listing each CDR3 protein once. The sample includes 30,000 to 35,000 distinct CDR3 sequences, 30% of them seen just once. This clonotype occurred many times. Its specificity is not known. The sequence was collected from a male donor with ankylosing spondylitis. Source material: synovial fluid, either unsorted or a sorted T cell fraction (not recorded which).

For the CDR3, the DNA is TGTGCCAGCAGCTTACTCTCAGGGCGGATAGAGAGGACCGGGGAGCTGTTTTTT. Protein: CASSLLSGRIERTGELFF. The chain couples TRBV11-2 to TRBJ2-2; D possibly corresponds to TRBD1 (5 bases). The ends were cut back, 2 bases at V and 5 bases at J, with 21 bases in the middle. Germline assignment: CDR1 SGHAT and CDR2 FQNNGV. The length of the CDR3 is 18 residues.